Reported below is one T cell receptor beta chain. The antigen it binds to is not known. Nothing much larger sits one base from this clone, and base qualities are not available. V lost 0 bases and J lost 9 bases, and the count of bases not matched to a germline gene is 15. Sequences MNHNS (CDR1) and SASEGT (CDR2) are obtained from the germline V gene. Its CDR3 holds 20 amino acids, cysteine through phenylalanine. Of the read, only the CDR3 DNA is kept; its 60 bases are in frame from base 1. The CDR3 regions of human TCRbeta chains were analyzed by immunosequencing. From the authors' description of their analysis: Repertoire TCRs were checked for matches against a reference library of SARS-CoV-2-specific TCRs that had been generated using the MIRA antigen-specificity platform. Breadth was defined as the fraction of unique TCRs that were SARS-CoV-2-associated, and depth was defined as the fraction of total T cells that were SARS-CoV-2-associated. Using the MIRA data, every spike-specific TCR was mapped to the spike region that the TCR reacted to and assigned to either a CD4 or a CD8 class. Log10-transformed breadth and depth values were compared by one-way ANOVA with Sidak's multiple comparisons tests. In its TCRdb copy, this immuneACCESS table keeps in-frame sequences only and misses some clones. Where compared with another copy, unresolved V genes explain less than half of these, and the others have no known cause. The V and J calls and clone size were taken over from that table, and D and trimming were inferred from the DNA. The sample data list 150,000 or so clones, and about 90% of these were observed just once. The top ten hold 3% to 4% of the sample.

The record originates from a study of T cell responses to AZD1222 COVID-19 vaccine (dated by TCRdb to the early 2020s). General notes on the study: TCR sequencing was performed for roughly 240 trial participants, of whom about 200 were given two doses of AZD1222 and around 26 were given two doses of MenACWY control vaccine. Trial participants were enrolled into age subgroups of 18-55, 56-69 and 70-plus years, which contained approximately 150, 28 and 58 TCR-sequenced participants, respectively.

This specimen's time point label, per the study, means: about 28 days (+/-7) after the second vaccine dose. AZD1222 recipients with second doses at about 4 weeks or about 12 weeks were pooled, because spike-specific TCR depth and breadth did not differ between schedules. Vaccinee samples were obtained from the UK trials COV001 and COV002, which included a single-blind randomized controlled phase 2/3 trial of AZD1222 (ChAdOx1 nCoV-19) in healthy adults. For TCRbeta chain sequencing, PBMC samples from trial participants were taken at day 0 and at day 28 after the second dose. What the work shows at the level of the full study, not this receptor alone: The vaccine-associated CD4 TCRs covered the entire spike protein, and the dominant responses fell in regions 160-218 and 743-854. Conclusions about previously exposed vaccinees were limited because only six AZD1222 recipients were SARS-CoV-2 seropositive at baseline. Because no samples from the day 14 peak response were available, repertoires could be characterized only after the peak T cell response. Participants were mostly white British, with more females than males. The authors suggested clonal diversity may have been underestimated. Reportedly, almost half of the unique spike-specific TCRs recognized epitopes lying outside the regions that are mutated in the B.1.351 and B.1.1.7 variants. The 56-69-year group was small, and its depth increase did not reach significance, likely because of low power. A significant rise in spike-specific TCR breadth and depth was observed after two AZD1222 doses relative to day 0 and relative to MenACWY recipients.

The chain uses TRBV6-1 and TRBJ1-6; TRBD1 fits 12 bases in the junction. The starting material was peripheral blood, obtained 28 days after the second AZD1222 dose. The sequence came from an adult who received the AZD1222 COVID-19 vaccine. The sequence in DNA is TGTGCCAGCAGTGAAGCGCTAGCCCGGTTGCTGGGACAGGGGGCTTCACCCCTCCACTTT. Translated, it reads CASSEALARLLGQGASPLHF.